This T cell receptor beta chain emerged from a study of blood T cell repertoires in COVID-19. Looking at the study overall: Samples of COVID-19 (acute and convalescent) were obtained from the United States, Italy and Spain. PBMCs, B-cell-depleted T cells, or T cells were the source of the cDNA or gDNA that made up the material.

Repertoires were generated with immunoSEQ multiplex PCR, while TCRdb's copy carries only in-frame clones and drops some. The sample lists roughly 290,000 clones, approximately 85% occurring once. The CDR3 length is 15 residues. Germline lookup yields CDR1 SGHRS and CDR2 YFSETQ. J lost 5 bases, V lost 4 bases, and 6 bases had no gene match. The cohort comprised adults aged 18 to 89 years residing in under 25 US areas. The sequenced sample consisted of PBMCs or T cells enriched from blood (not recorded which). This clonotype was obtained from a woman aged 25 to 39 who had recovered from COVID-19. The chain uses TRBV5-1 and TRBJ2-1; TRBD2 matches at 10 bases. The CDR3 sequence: CASSPLAGVNNEQFF. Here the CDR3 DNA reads TGCGCCAGCAGCCCCCTAGCGGGGGTCAACAATGAGCAGTTCTTC.